Presented here are 11 T cell receptor beta chains from one specimen sequenced in a study of T cell responses to AZD1222 COVID-19 vaccine. Clones were read by immunoSEQ multiplex PCR, and TCRdb kept only the in-frame ones, dropping some. The sample has 15,000 or so clones, 88% seen once; the top ten hold around 3%. The material was peripheral blood, obtained 28 days after the second AZD1222 dose. The origin of the receptors is an adult who received the AZD1222 COVID-19 vaccine.

This clone was observed a single time. The gene calls are TRBV5-1 and TRBJ2-7; D assignment may be TRBD1 or TRBD2 (6 bases each). There are 14 residues in the CDR3. In germline, CDR1 is SGHRS, CDR2 YFSETQ. The V and J ends lost 2 bases and 1 base respectively, with 10 bases between them. The CDR3 sequence: CASSLRGPSYEQYF. CDR3 DNA sequence: TGCGCCAGCAGCTTACGGGGGCCTTCCTACGAGCAGTACTTC.

DNA of the CDR3: TGTGCCAGCAGCTTCCCCTCTGGAAACACCATATATTTT. The encoded protein is CASSFPSGNTIYF. The chain couples TRBV7-2 to TRBJ1-3; no definite D call. The CDR3 spans 13 residues. Germline V gene lookup returns CDR1 SGHTA and CDR2 FQGNSA. The V and J ends lost 3 bases and 0 bases respectively, with 3 bases between them. The complete variable domain, with remaining parts taken from reference TRBV7-2 and TRBJ1-3, reads GAGVSQSPSNKVTEKGKDVELRCDPISGHTALYWYRQSLGQGLEFLIYFQGNSAPDKSGLPSDRFSAERTGGSVSTLTIQRTQQEDSAVYLCASSFPSGNTIYFGEGSWLTVV.

The rearrangement uses TRBV19 and TRBJ1-2; tentative D call: TRBD1 (6 bases). The germline V and J ends were trimmed by 10 bases and 7 bases, with 16 bases remaining between them. Per the germline V gene, CDR1 is LNHDA and CDR2 is SQIVND (reference sequence). This CDR3 spans 12 amino acids. The chain's CDR3 is CATPTGRGGYTF. In DNA, the CDR3 is TGTGCCACCCCAACAGGGAGAGGTGGCTACACCTTC.

This clone was counted only a few times. The genes are TRBV7-8 and TRBJ2-1; TRBD2 matches at 13 bases. CDR3 length equals 19 residues. Germline values: CDR1 SGHVS, CDR2 FQNEAQ. V lost 4 bases, J lost 3 bases, and 12 bases stayed unmatched. CDR3 in amino acids: CASSSKGLAGPILYNEQFF. In nucleotides, the CDR3 is TGTGCCAGCAGCTCGAAGGGACTAGCGGGACCAATCCTCTACAATGAGCAGTTCTTC.

This clone came up a few times. The gene calls are TRBV6-7 and TRBJ1-5, with D possibly matching TRBD1 (6 bases). TRBV6-7 is an ORF; its function is uncertain. The V end lost 2 bases, the J end lost 6 bases, and 17 bases lay between the germline ends. CDR3 size: 16 residues. The CDR3 sequence: CASSYPAKGDGQPQHF. The CDR3 DNA reads as TGTGCCAGCAGTTACCCCGCTAAGGGGGACGGTCAGCCCCAGCATTTT.

The chain carries TRBV14 and TRBJ1-1; D ambiguous. The CDR3 totals 12 residues. Trimming left V 0 bases short and J 7 bases short, with 6 bases between. Germline V CDR1 and CDR2: SGHDN, FVKESK. The CDR3 nucleotides are TGTGCCAGCAGCCAAGATCGGCGTGAAGCTTTCTTT. This translates into CASSQDRREAFF.

The J gene is TRBJ1-1, the V gene TRBV7-9, with D unresolved. The CDR3 length is 16 residues. The V gene lost 4 bases and the J gene lost 1 base, with 16 bases spanning the gap. Germline CDR1 reads SEHNR; CDR2 reads FQNEAQ (reference sequence). Written as DNA, the CDR3 is TGTGCCAGCAGCTCCACCAGCGTTCGGGCGAACACTGAAGCTTTCTTT. This gives the protein CASSSTSVRANTEAFF. The variable domain in full, with the rest retrieved from reference TRBV7-9 and TRBJ1-1, is DTGVSQNPRHKITKRGQNVTFRCDPISEHNRLYWYRQTLGQGPEFLTYFQNEAQLEKSRLLSDRFSAERPKGSFSTLEIQRTEQGDSAMYLCASSSTSVRANTEAFFGQGTRLTVV.

The chain carries TRBV5-1 and TRBJ2-7; D remains ambiguous. This CDR3 has 12 amino acids. Germline lookup yields CDR1 SGHRS and CDR2 YFSETQ. The germline V and J ends were trimmed by 0 bases and 3 bases, with 4 bases remaining between them. The CDR3 reads CASSLDLYEQYF. CDR3 nucleotide sequence: TGCGCCAGCAGCTTGGACCTCTACGAGCAGTACTTC.

The chain links TRBV27 to TRBJ1-2, with D tentatively TRBD1 (6 bases). The CDR3 runs to 19 residues. Germline loops: CDR1 MNHEY, CDR2 SMNVEV (reference sequence). The V end lost 1 base, the J end lost 8 bases, and 29 bases lay between the germline ends. CDR3 nucleotide sequence: TGTGCCAGCAGTTTATGGTCGGGGGCAGAAGGTTCAGGAAGTCCCGGCTACACCTTC. It codes for CASSLWSGAEGSGSPGYTF.

The rearrangement links TRBV3-1 (or the pseudogene TRBV3-2) to TRBJ2-7; 8 bases agree with TRBD1. Trimming at V came to 4 bases and at J to 4 bases, leaving 3 bases not matched to a gene. The CDR3 has 13 residues. The germline CDR1 and CDR2 sequences are LGHDT and YNNKEL (reference sequence). CDR3 protein: CASSPQGAYEQYF. The CDR3 nucleotides read TGTGCCAGCAGCCCGCAGGGGGCATACGAGCAGTACTTC.

The chain joins TRBV7-9 to TRBJ2-3; the match to TRBD2 covers 10 bases. The CDR3 is made up of 16 amino acids. Germline CDR1 SEHNR, CDR2 FQNEAQ (reference sequence). Trimming at V came to 3 bases and at J to 0 bases, leaving 3 bases not matched to a gene. CDR3 sequence: CASSFSLAGSTDTQYF. The CDR3 nucleotides are TGTGCCAGCAGCTTCTCACTAGCGGGGAGCACAGATACGCAGTATTTT.